This T cell receptor beta chain stems from a study of CD8+ T cells in alopecia areata. Study at large: Affected scalp percentage set treated patients' severity scores.

Trimming cost V 3 bases and J 5 bases, with 10 bases left between them. Germline lookup yields CDR1 SQVTM and CDR2 ANQGSEA. The CDR3 runs 13 residues. Worth noting for this clone: Its antigen is currently unknown.

Once RNA had been extracted, it was reverse transcribed into cDNA to act as the sequencing template. Only in-frame clones appear in the TCRdb table, and some are missing; sequencing was by immunoSEQ multiplex PCR. The data hold fewer than 350,000 clones, with more than 45% observed a single time. Findings and limits, study-wide: TCR sharing across patients was less clear than in mice, possibly HLA-related. Links between baseline CD8+ expansion and response need larger treated cohorts.

This sample's treatment: oral pan-JAK inhibitor, 5-10 mg twice daily. Samples from alopecia areata patients were lesional scalp punch biopsies and peripheral blood. Sequencing was performed on CD4+ T cells sorted from blood, taken at week 24, from a patient treated with tofacitinib. This sequence joins TRBV29-1 and TRBJ1-4; tentative D call: TRBD1 (5 bases). The clonotype comes from a human donor with alopecia areata. The CDR3 protein is CSVEWQGNEKLFF. CDR3 DNA sequence: TGCAGCGTTGAGTGGCAGGGAAATGAAAAACTGTTTTTT. Together with reference TRBV29-1 and TRBJ1-4, the CDR3 gives the full variable domain: SAVISQKPSRDICQRGTSLTIQCQVDSQVTMMFWYRQQPGQSLTLIATANQGSEATYESGFVIDKFPISRPNLTFSTLTVSNMSPEDSSIYLCSVEWQGNEKLFFGSGTQLSVL.